The present TCR beta chain was sequenced within a study of CD8 T cells in ankylosing spondylitis. TCRdb itself ran the 5' RACE reads through MiXCR, one entry per CDR3 protein. The profile shows more than 300,000 distinct CDR3 sequences, around 10% of them singletons. This clonotype occurred many times. Germline loops: CDR1 SGDLS, CDR2 YYNGEE. The J segment lost 3 bases and the V segment lost 2 bases, leaving 1 base of the junction unmatched. The CDR3 consists of 14 residues. The chain combines TRBV9 with TRBJ2-3; the match to TRBD1 covers 9 bases. The sequence was obtained from a female donor with ankylosing spondylitis or in good health (not recorded which). What was sequenced was blood, either unsorted or a sorted T cell fraction (not recorded which). This CDR3 is CASSVGTGTDTQYF. The CDR3 DNA reads as TGTGCCAGCAGCGTCGGGACAGGGACAGATACGCAGTATTTT.